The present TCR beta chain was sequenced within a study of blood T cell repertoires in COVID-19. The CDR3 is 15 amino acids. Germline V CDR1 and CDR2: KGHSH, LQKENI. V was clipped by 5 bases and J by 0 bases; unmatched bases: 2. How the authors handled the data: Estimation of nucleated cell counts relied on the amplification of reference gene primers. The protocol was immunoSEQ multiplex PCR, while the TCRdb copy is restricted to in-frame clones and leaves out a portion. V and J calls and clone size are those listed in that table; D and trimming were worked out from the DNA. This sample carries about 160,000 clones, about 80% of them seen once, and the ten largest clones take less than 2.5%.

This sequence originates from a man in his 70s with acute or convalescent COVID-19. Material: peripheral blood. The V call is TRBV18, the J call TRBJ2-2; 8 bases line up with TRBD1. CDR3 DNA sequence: TGTGCCAGCTCAGCGGGACAGGCGAACACCGGGGAGCTGTTTTTT. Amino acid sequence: CASSAGQANTGELFF.